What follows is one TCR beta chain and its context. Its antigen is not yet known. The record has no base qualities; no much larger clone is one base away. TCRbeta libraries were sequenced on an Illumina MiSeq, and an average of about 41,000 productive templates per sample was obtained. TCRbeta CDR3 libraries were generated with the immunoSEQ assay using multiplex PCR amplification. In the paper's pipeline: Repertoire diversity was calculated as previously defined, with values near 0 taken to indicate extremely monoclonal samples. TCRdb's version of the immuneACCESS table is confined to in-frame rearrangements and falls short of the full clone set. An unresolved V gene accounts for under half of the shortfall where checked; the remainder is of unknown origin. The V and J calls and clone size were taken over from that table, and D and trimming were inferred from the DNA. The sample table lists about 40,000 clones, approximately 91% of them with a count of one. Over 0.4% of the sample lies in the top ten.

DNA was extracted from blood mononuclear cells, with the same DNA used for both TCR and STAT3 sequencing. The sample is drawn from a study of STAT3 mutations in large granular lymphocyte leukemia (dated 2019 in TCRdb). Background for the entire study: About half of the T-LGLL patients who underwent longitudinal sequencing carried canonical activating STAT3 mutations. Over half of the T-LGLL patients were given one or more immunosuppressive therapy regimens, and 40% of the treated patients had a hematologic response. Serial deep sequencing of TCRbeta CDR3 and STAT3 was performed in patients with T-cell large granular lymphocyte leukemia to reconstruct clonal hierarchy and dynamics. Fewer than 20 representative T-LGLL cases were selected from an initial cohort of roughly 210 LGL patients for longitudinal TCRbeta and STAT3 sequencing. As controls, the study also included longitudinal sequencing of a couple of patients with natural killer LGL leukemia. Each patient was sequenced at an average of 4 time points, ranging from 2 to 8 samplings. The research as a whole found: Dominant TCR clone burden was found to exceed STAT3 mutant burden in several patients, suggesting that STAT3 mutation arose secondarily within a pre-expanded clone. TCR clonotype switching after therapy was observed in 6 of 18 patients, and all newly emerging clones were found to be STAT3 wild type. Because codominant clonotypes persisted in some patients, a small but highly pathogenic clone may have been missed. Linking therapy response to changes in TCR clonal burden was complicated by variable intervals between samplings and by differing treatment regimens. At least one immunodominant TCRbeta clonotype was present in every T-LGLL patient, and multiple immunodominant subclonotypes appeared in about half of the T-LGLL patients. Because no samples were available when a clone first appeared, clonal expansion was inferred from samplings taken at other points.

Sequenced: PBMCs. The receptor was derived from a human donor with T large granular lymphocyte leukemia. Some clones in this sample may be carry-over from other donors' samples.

The CDR3 protein sequence reads: CASSLEAVSTNEKLFF. Read as DNA, the sequence is TGCGCCAGCAGCTTGGAAGCAGTATCAACTAATGAAAAACTGTTTTTT. The sequence links TRBV5-1 to TRBJ1-4; the D gene lacks a confident call. Based on the germline V gene, the CDR1 and CDR2 sequences are SGHRS and YFSETQ. The junction carries 9 bases between V and J, which are trimmed by 0 bases and 0 bases respectively. The CDR3 numbers 16 residues from cysteine through phenylalanine. Just the 48-base CDR3 DNA is kept, in frame starting at base 1.